Following are 17 T cell receptor beta chains from one sample sequenced in a study of T cell changes during pregnancy in multiple sclerosis. Produced via immunoSEQ multiplex PCR; TCRdb's table is partial and in-frame only. The sample consists of about 20,000 clones, approximately 90% of them appearing once. Sequences were derived from CD8+ T cells from peripheral blood mononuclear cells, sampled after pregnancy. The source is a female donor in good health, enrolled as a control in a pregnancy study.

V is TRBV5-1 and J is TRBJ2-1, with 7 bases aligning to TRBD1. The V and J ends lost 7 bases and 10 bases, in that order; junction bases with no gene match: 14. CDR1 SGHRS and CDR2 YFSETQ come from the germline V gene. The CDR3 loop spans 14 amino acids. The CDR3 sequence is CASGTTGITLEQFF. For the CDR3, the DNA is TGCGCCAGCGGAACGACAGGGATTACACTAGAGCAGTTCTTC. The full variable domain, with the rest looked up from reference TRBV5-1 and TRBJ2-1, is KAGVTQTPRYLIKTRGQQVTLSCSPISGHRSVSWYQQTPGQGLQFLFEYFSETQRNKGNFPGRFSGRQFSNSRSEMNVSTLELGDSALYLCASGTTGITLEQFFGPGTRLTVL.

The V and J genes are TRBV9 and TRBJ2-1; 8 bases map to TRBD2. The CDR3 has 16 residues. The germline V gene has CDR1 SGDLS and CDR2 YYNGEE. The J segment lost 4 bases and the V segment lost 4 bases, leaving 10 bases of the junction unmatched. CDR3 loop: CASSSRGGQIYNEQFF. DNA of the CDR3: TGTGCCAGCAGCTCCCGGGGGGGGCAAATTTACAATGAGCAGTTCTTC.

The chain couples TRBV7-2 to TRBJ2-2; D is unclear. Trimming left V 4 bases short and J 7 bases short, with 7 bases between. Germline CDR1 and CDR2: SGHTA and FQGNSA. CDR3 length: 12 amino acids. The CDR3 reads CASSSRVGELFF. In DNA, the CDR3 is TGTGCCAGCAGCTCTCGGGTCGGGGAGCTGTTTTTT.

V usage is TRBV6-5 and J usage is TRBJ2-3; 11 nucleotides line up with TRBD1. This CDR3 region has 16 residues. Germline V gene sequence: CDR1 MNHEY, CDR2 SVGAGI. After removal of 4 bases from V and 5 bases from J, the junction contained 8 bases not matched to a gene. The DNA of the CDR3 is TGTGCCAGCAGTTCCCTCGGACAGGGGGCAGGAGATACGCAGTATTTT. Its translation is CASSSLGQGAGDTQYF.

The V gene is TRBV5-1, the J gene TRBJ2-5; 8 bases map to TRBD1. The germline gives CDR1 SGHRS, CDR2 YFSETQ. V lost 3 bases and J lost 5; bases outside the gene matches: 6. The CDR3 loop spans 14 amino acids. CDR3 amino acids: CASSSPGGEETQYF. Written as DNA, the CDR3 is TGCGCCAGCAGCTCACCAGGGGGCGAGGAGACCCAGTACTTC.

V and J are TRBV27 and TRBJ2-7, with 7 bases lining up with TRBD1. Germline V CDR1 and CDR2: MNHEY, SMNVEV (reference sequence). The CDR3 covers 13 residues. Trimming cost V 5 bases and J 4 bases; bases outside gene matches: 5. The CDR3 is CASSGDRTYEQYF. CDR3 sequence (DNA): TGTGCCAGCAGTGGGGACAGAACTTACGAGCAGTACTTC.

The chain combines TRBV6-5 with TRBJ1-4; TRBD1 agrees at 8 bases. This CDR3 is 14 amino acids long. V shed 6 bases, J shed 8 bases, and the junction held 8 bases outside the gene matches. The germline V gene encodes CDR1 MNHEY and CDR2 SVGAGI. CDR3 in amino acids: CASSPTGALEKLFF. The CDR3 DNA reads TGTGCCAGCAGCCCGACAGGGGCCTTGGAAAAACTGTTTTTT.

The chain couples TRBV27 to TRBJ2-7; TRBD1 aligns across 8 bases. Trimming removed 5 bases from V and 0 bases from J; junction bases left unmatched: 9. The CDR3 totals 16 residues. Germline CDR1 reads MNHEY; CDR2 reads SMNVEV (reference sequence). CDR3 amino acids: CASSPSGGFTSYEQYF. The CDR3 nucleotides are TGTGCCAGCAGTCCTTCAGGGGGCTTCACCTCCTACGAGCAGTACTTC.

The rearrangement uses TRBV6-4 and TRBJ2-3; D unresolved. The CDR3 totals 16 residues. The V gene's germline CDR1 is MRHNA and CDR2 SNTAGT. Trimming removed 1 base at V and 0 bases at J, with 11 bases between. CDR3 bases: TGTGCCAGCAGTGACTACTGGAGTACTAGCACAGATACGCAGTATTTT. Its translation is CASSDYWSTSTDTQYF.

This chain joins TRBV5-8 and TRBJ2-7, with 8 bases fitting TRBD1. V trimming: 1 base; J trimming: 4 bases; junction bases outside the gene matches: 1. Looked up from germline, CDR1 is SGHTS and CDR2 is YDEGEE. CDR3 length: 13 residues. The CDR3 loop is CASSLQGAYEQYF. In DNA, the CDR3 is TGTGCCAGCAGCTTGCAGGGGGCATACGAGCAGTACTTC. Drawing the rest from reference TRBV5-8 and TRBJ2-7, the complete variable domain is EAGVTQSPTHLIKTRGQQATLRCSPISGHTSVYWYQQALGLGLQFLLWYDEGEERNRGNFPPRFSGRQFPNYSSELNVNALELEDSALYLCASSLQGAYEQYFGPGTRLTVT.

The J gene is TRBJ1-1, the V gene TRBV4-3; 9 bases are a match to TRBD1. The CDR3 contains 14 residues. Germline loops: CDR1 LGHNA, CDR2 YSLEER. The V gene end was trimmed by 4 bases and the J gene end by 5 bases; junction bases not matched to a gene: 5. The CDR3 coding sequence is TGCGCCAGCAGCCTACAGGGGGCCGGAACTGAAGCTTTCTTT. Translation gives CASSLQGAGTEAFF.

CDR3 region: CASSSGQPPSYEQYF. CDR3 DNA: TGTGCCAGCAGCTCAGGACAGCCACCCTCCTACGAGCAGTACTTC. J is TRBJ2-7 and V is TRBV7-9; tentatively, D is TRBD1 (6 bases). The V end lost 4 bases, the J end lost 0 bases, and 13 bases lay between the germline ends. The germline CDR1 and CDR2 sequences are SEHNR and FQNEAQ (reference sequence). CDR3 length: 15 amino acids.

This clone appeared a single time. The chain couples TRBV19 to TRBJ1-5; 9 bases align to TRBD1. Germline values: CDR1 LNHDA, CDR2 SQIVND (reference sequence). The CDR3 totals 16 residues. The J segment lost 5 bases and the V segment lost 6 bases, leaving 11 bases of the junction unmatched. This CDR3 is CASSKIRDRDDQPQHF. CDR3 bases: TGTGCCAGTAGCAAAATTAGGGACAGGGACGATCAGCCCCAGCATTTT.

The genes are TRBV27 and TRBJ1-2; the D gene is possibly TRBD1 (6 bases). The CDR3 runs 16 residues. Germline-derived CDR1 and CDR2 are MNHEY and SMNVEV (reference sequence). V was clipped by 0 bases and J by 1 base, with 12 bases between them. This CDR3 reads CASSLSQGQFNYGYTF. The CDR3 DNA follows: TGTGCCAGCAGTTTATCGCAGGGGCAGTTTAACTATGGCTACACCTTC.

The chain employs TRBV18 and TRBJ1-2; a weak D match, TRBD1 (5 bases). Germline V gene lookup returns CDR1 KGHSH and CDR2 LQKENI. Trimming removed 4 bases from V and 0 bases from J, with 24 bases in between. The CDR3 spans 19 residues. In DNA form, the CDR3 reads TGTGCCAGCTCACAAACGCAAAACCCGGGAGGGGATCCTAACTATGGCTACACCTTC. Protein: CASSQTQNPGGDPNYGYTF. Based on the CDR3 plus reference TRBV18 and TRBJ1-2, the full variable domain is NAGVMQNPRHLVRRRGQEARLRCSPMKGHSHVYWYRQLPEEGLKFMVYLQKENIIDESGMPKERFSAEFPKEGPSILRIQQVVRGDSAAYFCASSQTQNPGGDPNYGYTFGSGTRLTVV.

J is TRBJ2-1 and V is TRBV5-6; 11 positions match TRBD1. This CDR3 is 15 amino acids long. Germline loops: CDR1 SGHDT, CDR2 YYEEEE. Trimming cost V 3 bases and J 4 bases; bases outside gene matches: 3. In DNA form, the CDR3 reads TGTGCCAGCAGCTGGCGGGACAGGGGGTACAATGAGCAGTTCTTC. Amino acid sequence: CASSWRDRGYNEQFF. Combining the CDR3 with reference TRBV5-6 and TRBJ2-1 gives the whole variable domain DAGVTQSPTHLIKTRGQQVTLRCSPKSGHDTVSWYQQALGQGPQFIFQYYEEEERQRGNFPDRFSGHQFPNYSSELNVNALLLGDSALYLCASSWRDRGYNEQFFGPGTRLTVL.

V and J are TRBV19 and TRBJ2-1; the match to TRBD1 covers 8 bases. In germline, CDR1 is LNHDA, CDR2 SQIVND (reference sequence). V was clipped by 5 bases and J by 0 bases; unmatched bases: 6. This CDR3 is 16 amino acids long. The CDR3 loop is CASSANRGSSYNEQFF. In nucleotides, the CDR3 is TGTGCCAGTAGTGCCAACAGGGGGAGCTCCTACAATGAGCAGTTCTTC.